These 19 T cell receptor beta chains originate from one sample sequenced in a study of beta chain features in type 1 diabetes. Investigators reverse transcribed all isolated RNA, so they sequenced expressed TCRB transcripts. Data came from immunoSEQ multiplex PCR; TCRdb stores just in-frame clones and leaves some out. Of 900,000 or so clones in the sample, around a sixth were seen once. Material for sequencing was naive CD4+ T cells from blood. The receptors come from a woman between 18 and 29 years old in good health.

The chain employs TRBV6-5 and TRBJ2-3, with D perhaps TRBD1 (5 bases). The CDR3 runs to 15 residues. V shed 4 bases and J shed 4 bases, with 15 bases lying between them. The germline V gene encodes CDR1 MNHEY and CDR2 SVGAGI. Here the CDR3 DNA reads TGTGCCAGCAGTTGGGCAGGGCTTGGGTCAGATACGCAGTATTTT. Amino acids: CASSWAGLGSDTQYF.

V gene TRBV4-2 combines with J gene TRBJ1-1; D gene uncertain. The CDR3 is 13 residues long. V lost 4 bases and J lost 1, with 7 bases in between. The germline V gene has CDR1 LGHNA and CDR2 YNFKEQ. The CDR3 protein is CASSRWENTEAFF. As DNA, the CDR3 is TGTGCCAGCAGCCGTTGGGAGAACACTGAAGCTTTCTTT.

This rearrangement joins TRBV7-9 to TRBJ2-7, with a tentative D call TRBD2 (6 bases). This CDR3 contains 14 residues. The germline CDR1 and CDR2 sequences are SEHNR and FQNEAQ (reference sequence). The germline V and J ends were trimmed by 7 bases and 7 bases, with 20 bases remaining between them. CDR3 sequence reads: CASKRAGPWREQYF. Here the CDR3 DNA reads TGTGCCAGCAAGCGCGCGGGACCCTGGAGGGAGCAGTACTTC.

The rearrangement uses TRBV25-1 and TRBJ1-2; D is perhaps TRBD1 (6 bases). V was trimmed by 4 bases and J by 7 bases, leaving 19 bases between them. The CDR3 runs 15 residues. Germline loops: CDR1 MGHDK, CDR2 SYGVNS. In nucleotides, the CDR3 is TGTGCCAGCAGTGCGGACAGAGCGGGCCTAAGTGGCTACACCTTC. Amino acids: CASSADRAGLSGYTF.

V usage is TRBV7-9 and J usage is TRBJ1-2; D is perhaps TRBD1 (5 bases). Germline V lookup: CDR1 SEHNR, CDR2 FQNEAQ (reference sequence). The CDR3 has 14 amino acids. V lost 2 bases to trimming and J lost 6 bases, with 13 bases between them. Here the CDR3 DNA reads TGTGCCAGCAGCTTATTGGCAGGGACTGATGGCTACACCTTC. This sequence encodes CASSLLAGTDGYTF.

This clone was seen only a few times. The V and J genes are TRBV27 and TRBJ2-4; no clear D gene. Trimming removed 0 bases at V and 1 base at J, with 7 bases between. From germline, CDR1 is MNHEY and CDR2 SMNVEV (reference sequence). This CDR3 has 15 residues. This CDR3 reads CASSLSYSAKNIQYF. Written as DNA, the CDR3 is TGTGCCAGCAGTTTATCCTACTCCGCCAAAAACATTCAGTACTTC.

There are a few counts of this clone. This sequence joins TRBV5-6 and TRBJ2-1, with 8 bases identical to TRBD2. This CDR3 contains 15 residues. V was clipped by 0 bases and J by 4 bases; unmatched bases: 3. CDR1 is SGHDT and CDR2 is YYEEEE in the germline V gene. Here the CDR3 DNA reads TGTGCCAGCAGCTTGGAGCGGGAGATTTACAATGAGCAGTTCTTC. Its protein is CASSLEREIYNEQFF.

CDR3 sequence: CASSTSGIPNTEAFF. CDR3 coding DNA: TGTGCCAGCAGTACATCCGGGATACCGAACACTGAAGCTTTCTTT. V usage is TRBV25-1 and J usage is TRBJ1-1; the D is unclear. This CDR3 is built from 15 residues. Germline V gene sequence: CDR1 MGHDK, CDR2 SYGVNS. Trimming left V 5 bases short and J 1 base short, with 14 bases between.

This chain connects TRBV11-2 to TRBJ2-2, with 8 bases that match TRBD1. The CDR3 is made up of 15 amino acids. CDR1 is SGHAT and CDR2 is FQNNGV in the germline V gene. The V segment lost 4 bases and the J segment 6 bases; nucleotides outside the gene matches: 7. The CDR3 sequence is CASSSGQGVPGELFF. The CDR3, as DNA: TGTGCCAGCAGCTCCGGACAGGGCGTCCCCGGGGAGCTGTTTTTT.

This clone was observed once. The V call is TRBV6-5, the J call TRBJ2-4, with D hard to call. Between the trimmed V and J ends, which lost 0 bases and 0 bases, there was a span of 9 bases. CDR3 length equals 16 residues. CDR1 MNHEY and CDR2 SVGAGI come from the germline V gene. CDR3 sequence: CASSYSLSLAKNIQYF. Here the CDR3 DNA reads TGTGCCAGCAGTTACTCCTTGTCATTAGCCAAAAACATTCAGTACTTC.

In its sample, this clone was seen a few times. This rearrangement joins TRBV4-2 to TRBJ2-1, with TRBD1 matching 8 bases. Germline loops: CDR1 LGHNA, CDR2 YNFKEQ. The ends lost 4 bases at V and 1 base at J; junction bases unmatched: 3. CDR3 length: 15 amino acids. In DNA, the CDR3 is TGTGCCAGCAGCCGGACAGGGTTTTCCTACAATGAGCAGTTCTTC. Encoded protein: CASSRTGFSYNEQFF.

This clone was detected only a few times. The rearrangement links TRBV5-1 to TRBJ1-2; D call uncertain. This CDR3 has 13 amino acids. Germline V lookup: CDR1 SGHRS, CDR2 YFSETQ. V was trimmed by 4 bases and J by 4 bases, leaving 11 bases between them. This CDR3 reads CASSARSAYGYTF. DNA for the CDR3: TGCGCCAGCAGCGCACGTTCCGCCTATGGCTACACCTTC.

This clone was picked up a small number of times. The rearrangement links TRBV7-2 to TRBJ2-5; maybe TRBD1 (6 bases). The CDR3 sequence is 15 residues long. V was shortened by 5 bases and J by 5 bases, with 18 bases between the two germline ends. Germline assignment: CDR1 SGHTA and CDR2 FQGNSA. This chain's CDR3 is CASSPGEWRLETQYF. The CDR3 DNA follows: TGTGCCAGCAGCCCAGGGGAGTGGCGTTTGGAGACCCAGTACTTC.

Comment on this clone: The sample contains more than one DNA sequence encoding this CDR3. This chain joins TRBV6-6 and TRBJ2-7; D is uncertain. In germline, CDR1 is MNHNY, CDR2 SVGAGI (reference sequence). Trimming took off 1 base at V and 5 bases at J, with 3 bases between the two ends. The length of the CDR3 is 11 residues. CDR3 DNA: TGTGCCAGCAGTTACTTGGACGAGCAGTACTTC. Its translation is CASSYLDEQYF.

This clone has a handful of counts. The chain has TRBV10-3 and TRBJ2-2; D ambiguous. Germline CDR1 reads ENHRY; CDR2 reads SYGVKD. CDR3 length: 13 amino acids. Deletions cut 6 bases from V and 3 bases from J, with 8 bases between. CDR3 sequence reads: CAIRGLDTGELFF. CDR3 nucleotide sequence: TGTGCCATCAGGGGATTGGACACCGGGGAGCTGTTTTTT.

The chain joins TRBV19 to TRBJ1-4, with no clear D. The CDR3 spans 12 residues. With 5 bases removed from V and 2 bases from J, the gap between germline ends came to 3 bases. Germline V lookup: CDR1 LNHDA, CDR2 SQIVND (reference sequence). CDR3 sequence: CASSRTNEKLFF. The CDR3 region has the DNA TGTGCCAGTAGTCGGACTAATGAAAAACTGTTTTTT.

The chain joins TRBV9 to TRBJ2-5; 8 bases fit TRBD2. Trimming cost V 4 bases and J 2 bases; bases outside gene matches: 4. The CDR3 runs 14 residues. Germline CDR1 SGDLS, CDR2 YYNGEE. CDR3 bases: TGTGCCAGCAGCTTCGGGAGGGGGCAAGAGACCCAGTACTTC. It yields the protein CASSFGRGQETQYF.

This chain joins TRBV21-1 and TRBJ1-2; the D call of TRBD1 is as the table states it, not checked on the DNA. TRBV21-1 is recorded as a pseudogene. The CDR3 runs to 17 residues. CDR3 nucleotide sequence: TGTGCCAGCAGCAAACTACAGGGGGCGGTTAGTGCCTATGGCTACACCTTC. Its protein is CASSKLQGAVSAYGYTF.

This clone was recorded a few times. A junction boundary mismatches the germline segment, possibly from a read error. The J gene is TRBJ2-7, the V gene TRBV19, with 9 bases that match TRBD1. This CDR3 comprises 15 residues. The V gene's germline CDR1 is LNHDA and CDR2 SQIVND (reference sequence). The CDR3 DNA sequence: TGTGCCAGTAGCATAGGGACAGGGTCCTCCTACGAGCAGTACTTC. It encodes CASSIGTGSSYEQYF.